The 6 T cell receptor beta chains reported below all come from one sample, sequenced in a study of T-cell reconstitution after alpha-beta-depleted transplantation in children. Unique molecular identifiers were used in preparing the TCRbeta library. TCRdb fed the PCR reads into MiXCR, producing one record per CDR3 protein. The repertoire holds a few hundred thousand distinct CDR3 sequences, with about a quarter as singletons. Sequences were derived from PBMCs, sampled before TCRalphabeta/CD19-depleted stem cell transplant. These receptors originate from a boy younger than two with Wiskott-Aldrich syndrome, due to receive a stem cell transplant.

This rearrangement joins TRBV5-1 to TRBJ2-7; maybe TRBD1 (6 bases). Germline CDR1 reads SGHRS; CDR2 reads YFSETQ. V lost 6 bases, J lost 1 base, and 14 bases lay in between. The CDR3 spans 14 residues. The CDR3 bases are TGCGCCAGCATCCAGGGGCCATCGTCCTACGAGCAGTACTTC. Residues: CASIQGPSSYEQYF. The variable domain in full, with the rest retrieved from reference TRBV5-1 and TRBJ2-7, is KAGVTQTPRYLIKTRGQQVTLSCSPISGHRSVSWYQQTPGQGLQFLFEYFSETQRNKGNFPGRFSGRQFSNSRSEMNVSTLELGDSALYLCASIQGPSSYEQYFGPGTRLTVT.

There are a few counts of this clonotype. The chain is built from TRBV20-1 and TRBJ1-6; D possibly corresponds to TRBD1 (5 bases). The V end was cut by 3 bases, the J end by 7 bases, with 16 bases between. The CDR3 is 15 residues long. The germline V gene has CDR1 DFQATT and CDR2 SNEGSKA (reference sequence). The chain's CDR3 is CSARISGTTNSPLHF. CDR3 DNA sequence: TGCAGTGCTAGGATTTCCGGGACGACAAATTCACCCCTCCACTTT.

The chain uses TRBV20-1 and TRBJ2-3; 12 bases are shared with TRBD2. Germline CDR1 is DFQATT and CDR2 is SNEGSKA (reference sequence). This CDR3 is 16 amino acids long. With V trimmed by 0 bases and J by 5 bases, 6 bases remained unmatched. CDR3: CSARDQTSGSLDTQYF. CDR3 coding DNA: TGCAGTGCTAGAGATCAGACTAGCGGGAGTTTAGATACGCAGTATTTT.

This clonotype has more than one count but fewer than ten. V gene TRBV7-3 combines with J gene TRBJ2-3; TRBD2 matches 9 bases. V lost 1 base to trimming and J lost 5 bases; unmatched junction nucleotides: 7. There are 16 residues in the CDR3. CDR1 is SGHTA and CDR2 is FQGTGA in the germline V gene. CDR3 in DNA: TGTGCCAGCAGCTTAAGACTAGCGGTAGCCCTAGATACGCAGTATTTT. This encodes CASSLRLAVALDTQYF.

CDR3 in amino acids: CASSLGPQGMDSNQPQHF. For the CDR3, the DNA is TGCGCCAGCAGCTTGGGCCCACAGGGTATGGACAGCAATCAGCCCCAGCATTTT. J is TRBJ1-5 and V is TRBV5-1; maybe TRBD1 (6 bases). The V end lost 0 bases, the J end lost 1 base, and 17 bases lay between the germline ends. CDR1 is SGHRS, CDR2 YFSETQ, per germline. CDR3 length: 18 amino acids.

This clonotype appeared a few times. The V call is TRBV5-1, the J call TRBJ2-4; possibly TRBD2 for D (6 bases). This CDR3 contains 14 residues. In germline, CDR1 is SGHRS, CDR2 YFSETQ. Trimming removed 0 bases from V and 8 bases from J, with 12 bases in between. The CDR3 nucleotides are TGCGCCAGCAGCTTGGCGGGAGTTATTGACATTCAGTACTTC. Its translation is CASSLAGVIDIQYF. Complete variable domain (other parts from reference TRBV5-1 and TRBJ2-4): KAGVTQTPRYLIKTRGQQVTLSCSPISGHRSVSWYQQTPGQGLQFLFEYFSETQRNKGNFPGRFSGRQFSNSRSEMNVSTLELGDSALYLCASSLAGVIDIQYFGAGTRLSVL.